The count of the clone carrying this TCR beta chain is one. CD4+ cells underwent separation, giving CD45RA+ naive and CD45RA-negative memory subsets. Method: immunoSEQ multiplex PCR; TCRdb's copy keeps in-frame clones and lacks some. The sample has fewer than 3 million clones, about 90% seen once. The germline gives CDR1 SGHDN, CDR2 FVKESK. This CDR3 is built from 16 residues. Between the trimmed V and J ends, which lost 4 bases and 2 bases, there was a span of 14 bases. The data stem from a study of shared clonotypes between healthy human individuals. This chain uses TRBV14 with TRBJ1-4; D remains unclear. The source is a man aged 18 to 30 in good health. Some clones in this sample may be carry-over from other donors' samples. Sequenced material: naive CD4+ T cells from PBMCs. Subset here: CD45RA+ positively selected. The DNA of the CDR3 is TGTGCCAGCAGCCCCGCGGGCTATGGGACTAATGAAAAACTGTTTTTT. Translated: CASSPAGYGTNEKLFF.